This paragraph reports one TCR beta chain. This specimen comes from a study of shared clonotypes between healthy human individuals. Measured with immunoSEQ multiplex PCR; TCRdb has only the in-frame clones, and not every one. The sample gives millions of clones, over 85% of which show up once; 0.13% is in the top ten. The CDR3 spans 14 residues. The V gene's germline CDR1 is SGHNT and CDR2 YENEEA. V lost 5 bases, J lost 3 bases, and 5 bases stayed unmatched. The specimen sequenced was naive CD4+ T cells sorted from blood. As for subset: CD45RA+ positively selected. This clonotype was obtained from a man between 18 and 35 years old in good health. The chain recombines TRBV11-3 with TRBJ2-3; 7 bases agree with TRBD1. CDR3 amino acids: CASSTGQPTDTQYF. As DNA, the CDR3 is TGTGCCAGCAGCACGGGACAGCCTACAGATACGCAGTATTTT.